A single sample gave rise to the 10 T cell receptor beta chains below, sequenced in a study of post-analysis software for immune sequencing data. General study results and limits: Higher frequency in patients than in controls was seen for roughly 5 TRBV segments, with TRBV5-6, TRBV5-1 and TRBV20-1 among them.

The antigens of these receptors remain unknown. Unique molecular identifiers featured in each of the TCR beta cDNA libraries. TCRdb recomputed calls from the PCR reads with MiXCR, one row per CDR3 protein. The repertoire includes around 260,000 distinct CDR3 sequences, 36% of them detected once, and around 5.2% sits in the top ten. Sequencing was performed on blood. The receptors here all came from a girl between 10 and 17 years old with multiple sclerosis.

The chain recombines TRBV4-1 with TRBJ2-7; D is uncertain. CDR1 and CDR2 from the germline V gene are MGHRA and YSYEKL. The length of the CDR3 is 11 residues. Trimming shortened V by 6 bases and J by 6 bases, and 9 bases separated the two germline ends. CDR3 region: CASRGSSEQYF. CDR3 nucleotide sequence: TGCGCCAGCAGGGGCTCTTCCGAGCAGTACTTC.

This clonotype was observed at least ten times. The chain combines TRBV6-6 with TRBJ2-5, with 7 bases aligning to TRBD1. With V trimmed by 4 bases and J by 4 bases, 0 bases remained unmatched. The CDR3 is 12 amino acids. Germline V CDR1 and CDR2: MNHNY, SVGAGI (reference sequence). The CDR3, as DNA: TGTGCCAGCAGTTGGACAGGAGAGACCCAGTACTTC. The encoded protein is CASSWTGETQYF.

This chain joins TRBV5-1 and TRBJ2-5; TRBD1 agrees at 12 bases. The CDR3 is 16 amino acids. Trimming removed 3 bases from V and 0 bases from J; junction bases left unmatched: 3. Germline V lookup: CDR1 SGHRS, CDR2 YFSETQ. CDR3 loop: CASSSGTGGYQETQYF. The DNA of the CDR3 is TGCGCCAGCAGCTCCGGGACAGGGGGCTACCAAGAGACCCAGTACTTC.

DNA of the CDR3: TGCAGTGCCCCGGGGGGCGAGTACTCCTACAATGAGCAGTACTTC. Amino acids: CSAPGGEYSYNEQYF. V is TRBV20-1 and J is TRBJ2-7; D is possibly TRBD2 (7 bases). The CDR3 loop spans 15 amino acids. Germline CDR1 reads DFQATT; CDR2 reads SNEGSKA (reference sequence). Trimming cost V 6 bases and J 7 bases, with 25 bases left between them.

Comments on this clonotype: This may be a read error, as it is one base from a much larger clone. The genes are TRBV12-3 or TRBV12-4 and TRBJ1-5, with unresolved D. The CDR3 is made up of 11 amino acids. The chain's CDR3 is CASSLGQPPHF. The CDR3 DNA is TGTGCCAGCAGTTTGGGTCAGCCCCCGCATTTT.

V usage is TRBV20-1 and J usage is TRBJ2-7, with TRBD1 identical over 9 bases. This CDR3 contains 16 residues. Germline values: CDR1 DFQATT, CDR2 SNEGSKA (reference sequence). Trimming took 2 bases from V and 4 from J; bases not matched to a gene: 12. CDR3 protein: CSARPLPRDRDYEQYF. The CDR3 coding sequence is TGCAGTGCTAGACCGCTCCCCCGGGACAGGGATTACGAGCAGTACTTC.

The V gene is TRBV20-1, the J gene TRBJ2-5, with TRBD2 identical over 9 bases. Per germline, CDR1 DFQATT and CDR2 SNEGSKA (reference sequence). The CDR3 sequence is 14 residues long. V was clipped by 3 bases and J by 11 bases; unmatched bases: 13. The chain's CDR3 is CSARDSGGVNEQYF. The CDR3, as DNA: TGCAGTGCTAGGGATAGCGGGGGTGTCAATGAGCAGTACTTC.

In regard to this clonotype: One end of the junction fails to match germline, which may point to a read error. V gene TRBV7-8 combines with J gene TRBJ1-4, with no clear D. Germline CDR1 is SGHVS and CDR2 is FQNEAQ. The CDR3 sequence is 17 residues long. The CDR3 DNA is TGTGCCAGCAGCTTAGGGGTCCGGGGTCCAACTAATGAAAAACGGTTTTTT. Translation gives CASSLGVRGPTNEKRFF. Combining the CDR3 with reference TRBV7-8 and TRBJ1-4 gives the whole variable domain GAGVSQSPRYKVAKRGQDVALRCDPISGHVSLFWYQQALGQGPEFLTYFQNEAQLDKSGLPSDRFFAERPEGSVSTLKIQRTQQEDSAVYLCASSLGVRGPTNEKRFFGSGTQLSVL.

This clonotype was observed at least ten times. The chain links TRBV5-1 to TRBJ2-3; D is possibly TRBD2 (6 bases). CDR1 SGHRS and CDR2 YFSETQ come from the germline V gene. CDR3 size: 16 residues. Trimming removed 1 base from V and 5 bases from J, with 17 bases in between. The CDR3 protein is CASSLPRDPAGDTQYF. The DNA for the CDR3 is TGCGCCAGCAGCTTGCCCCGGGACCCAGCGGGAGATACGCAGTATTTT.

This clonotype showed up just a few times. A much larger clone differs by one base, so this may be a read error. The V and J genes are TRBV6-4 and TRBJ2-5; 8 bases are a match to TRBD2. This CDR3 has 11 amino acids. The V gene's germline CDR1 is MRHNA and CDR2 SNTAGT. The V segment lost 11 bases and the J segment 11 bases; nucleotides outside the gene matches: 10. The CDR3: CAATSGNEQYF. The DNA for the CDR3 is TGTGCCGCTACTAGCGGCAATGAGCAGTACTTC.